This T cell receptor (beta chain) was found in a study of T cell responses to AZD1222 COVID-19 vaccine (dated by TCRdb to the early 2020s). For context, the study as a whole: A total of about 240 trial participants underwent TCR sequencing, of whom around 200 received two doses of AZD1222 and around 25 received two doses of the MenACWY control vaccine. Trial participants were enrolled by age into subgroups of 18-55, 56-69 and 70-plus years, and roughly 150, 30 and 60 TCR-sequenced participants, respectively, were included in these subgroups. Study-level results and caveats: Most participants were white British and females outnumbered males, and the authors suggested that clonal diversity may have been underestimated. In the small 56-69-year group, the increase in depth fell short of significance, most likely because of low power. Because no samples from the day 14 peak response were available, repertoires could be characterized only after the peak T cell response. Reportedly, close to half of the unique spike-specific TCRs recognized epitopes lying outside the regions that are mutated in the B.1.351 and B.1.1.7 variants. Conclusions about previously exposed vaccinees are limited, since just six or seven AZD1222 recipients were seropositive for SARS-CoV-2 at baseline. After two AZD1222 doses, both the breadth and the depth of spike-specific TCRs were significantly higher than at day 0 and than in MenACWY recipients. Vaccine-associated CD4 TCRs spanned the whole spike protein, with dominant responses in regions 160-218 and 743-854.

CDR1 is given as MDHEN and CDR2 as SYDVKM, both from the germline V gene. The CDR3 covers 13 residues, taking in both the cysteine and the phenylalanine. Of all the DNA, just the CDR3 is kept, 39 bases in frame from base 1. V gives up 2 bases and J gives up 6 bases, and the segment between their germline ends measures 10 bases. The time point tag for this specimen amounts to: about 28 days (+/-7) after the second vaccine dose. Because spike-specific TCR depth and breadth did not differ between the two schedules, AZD1222 recipients who got a second dose at roughly 4 weeks were pooled with those who got a second dose at roughly 12 weeks. Samples from vaccinated people were obtained from the UK trials COV001 and COV002, which included a single-blind randomized controlled phase 2/3 trial of AZD1222 (ChAdOx1 nCoV-19) in healthy adults. Trial participant PBMC samples were collected at day 0 and day 28 after the second dose for TCRbeta chain sequencing.

Comment on this clone: Its recognized antigen is unknown. No much larger clone exists at a distance of one base, and base qualities are not known.

The CDR3 regions of human TCRbeta chains were analyzed by immunosequencing. Regarding the original processing steps: TCRs in the repertoires were compared against a reference library of SARS-CoV-2-specific TCRs that had been generated with the MIRA antigen-specificity platform. Breadth was defined as the fraction of unique TCRs that were SARS-CoV-2-associated, and depth was defined as the fraction of total T cells that were SARS-CoV-2-associated. Using the MIRA data, each spike-specific TCR was assigned both to the spike region to which the TCR was reactive and to a CD4 or CD8 class. Log10-transformed breadth and depth values were compared by one-way ANOVA with Sidak's multiple comparisons tests. TCRdb re-hosts the immuneACCESS table, in-frame sequences only. Its copies lack some clones; in the studies checked, an unresolved V gene accounts for under half of them, and the cause for the rest is not known. That table supplies the V and J calls and clone size; D and trimming were determined from the DNA. This sample is represented by 150,000 to 200,000 clones; 85% to 95% of them were singletons. The ten largest account for 4% to 5.5% of the sample.

Source: peripheral blood, taken 28 days after the second AZD1222 dose. This sequence uses TRBV28 and TRBJ1-1; the D gene is unclear. The receptor was derived from an adult who received the AZD1222 COVID-19 vaccine. The DNA reads TGTGCCAGCAGTTTAGTTAGGGATGCTGAAGCTTTCTTT. This gives the protein CASSLVRDAEAFF. With all but the CDR3 taken from the reference TRBV28 and TRBJ1-1 genes, the full variable domain is: DVKVTQSSRYLVKRTGEKVFLECVQDMDHENMFWYRQDPGLGLRLIYFSYDVKMKEKGDIPEGYSVSREKKERFSLILESASTNQTSMYLCASSLVRDAEAFFGQGTRLTVV.